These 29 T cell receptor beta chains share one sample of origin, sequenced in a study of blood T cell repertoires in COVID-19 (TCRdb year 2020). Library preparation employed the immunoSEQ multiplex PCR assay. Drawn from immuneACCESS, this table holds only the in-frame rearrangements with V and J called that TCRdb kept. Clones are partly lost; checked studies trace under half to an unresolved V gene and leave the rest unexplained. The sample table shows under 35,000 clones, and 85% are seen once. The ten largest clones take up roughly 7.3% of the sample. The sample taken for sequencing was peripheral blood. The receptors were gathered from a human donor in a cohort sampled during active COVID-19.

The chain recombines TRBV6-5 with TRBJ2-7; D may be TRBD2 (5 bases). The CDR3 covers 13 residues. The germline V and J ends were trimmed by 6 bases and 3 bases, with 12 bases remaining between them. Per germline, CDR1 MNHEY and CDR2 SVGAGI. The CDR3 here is CASRKREDYEQYF. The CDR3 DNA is TGTGCCAGCAGAAAACGGGAAGACTACGAGCAGTACTTC.

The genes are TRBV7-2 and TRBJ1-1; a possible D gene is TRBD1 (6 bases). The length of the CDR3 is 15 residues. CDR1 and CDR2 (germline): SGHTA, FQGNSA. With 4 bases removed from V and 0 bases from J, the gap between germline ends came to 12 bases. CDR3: CASSSQGIMNTEAFF. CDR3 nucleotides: TGTGCCAGCAGCTCACAGGGAATTATGAACACTGAAGCTTTCTTT.

The CDR3 loop is CASSPTGQGASSNQPQHF. CDR3 in DNA: TGTGCCAGCTCACCCACAGGACAGGGGGCGAGTAGCAATCAGCCCCAGCATTTT. The chain carries TRBV18 and TRBJ1-5; 11 nucleotides agree with TRBD1. Germline values: CDR1 KGHSH, CDR2 LQKENI. The J segment lost 0 bases and the V segment lost 3 bases, leaving 7 bases of the junction unmatched. The CDR3 is 18 amino acids.

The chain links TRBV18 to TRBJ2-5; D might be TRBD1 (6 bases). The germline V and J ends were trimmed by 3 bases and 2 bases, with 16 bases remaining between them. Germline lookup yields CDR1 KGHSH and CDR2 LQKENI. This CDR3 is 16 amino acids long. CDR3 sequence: CASSPLTGITQETQYF. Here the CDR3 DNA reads TGTGCCAGCTCACCCCTGACAGGAATAACTCAAGAGACCCAGTACTTC.

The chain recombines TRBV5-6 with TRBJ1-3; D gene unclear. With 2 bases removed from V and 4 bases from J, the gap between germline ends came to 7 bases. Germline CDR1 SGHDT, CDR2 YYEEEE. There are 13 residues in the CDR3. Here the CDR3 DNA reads TGTGCCAGCAGCTTTAGGAGGGGAAACACCATATATTTT. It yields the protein CASSFRRGNTIYF.

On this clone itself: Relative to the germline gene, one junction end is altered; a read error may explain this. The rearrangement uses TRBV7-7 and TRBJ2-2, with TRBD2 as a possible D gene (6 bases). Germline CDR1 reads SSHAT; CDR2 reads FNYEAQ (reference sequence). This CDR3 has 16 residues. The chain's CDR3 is CASSLVPAGNTGELFF. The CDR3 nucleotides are TGTGCTAGCAGCTTAGTTCCAGCGGGGAACACCGGGGAGCTGTTTTTT.

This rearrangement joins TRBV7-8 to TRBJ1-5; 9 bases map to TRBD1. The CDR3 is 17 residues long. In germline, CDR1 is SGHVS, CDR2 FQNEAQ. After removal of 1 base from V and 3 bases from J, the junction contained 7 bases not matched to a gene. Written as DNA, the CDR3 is TGTGCCAGCAGCTTAGGGTCCGGGACAGGGCTCAATCAGCCCCAGCATTTT. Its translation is CASSLGSGTGLNQPQHF.

CDR3 loop: CSVGTTTLNNEQFF. CDR3 sequence (DNA): TGCAGCGTTGGGACAACGACTTTAAACAATGAGCAGTTCTTC. This chain links TRBV29-1 with TRBJ2-1; D may be TRBD1 (5 bases). This CDR3 has 14 amino acids. V was cut by 4 bases and J by 5 bases, with 15 bases left in between. CDR1 and CDR2 (germline): SQVTM, ANQGSEA.

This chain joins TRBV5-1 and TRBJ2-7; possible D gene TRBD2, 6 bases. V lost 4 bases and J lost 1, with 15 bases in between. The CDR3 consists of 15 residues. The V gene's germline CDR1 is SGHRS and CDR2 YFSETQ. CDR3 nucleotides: TGCGCCAGCAGCGCTCCGGGACTGCAATCCTACGAGCAGTACTTC. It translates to CASSAPGLQSYEQYF.

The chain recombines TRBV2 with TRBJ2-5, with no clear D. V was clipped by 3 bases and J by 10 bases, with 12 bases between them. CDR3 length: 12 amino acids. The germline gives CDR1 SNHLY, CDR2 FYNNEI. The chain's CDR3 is CASSEGSLYQYF. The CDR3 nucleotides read TGTGCCAGCAGTGAGGGCAGTCTGTACCAGTACTTC.

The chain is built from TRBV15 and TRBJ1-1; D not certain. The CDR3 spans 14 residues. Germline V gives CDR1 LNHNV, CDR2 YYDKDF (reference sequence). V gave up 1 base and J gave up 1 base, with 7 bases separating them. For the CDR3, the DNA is TGTGCCACCAGCAGAGCTTCAGGGAACACTGAAGCTTTCTTT. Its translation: CATSRASGNTEAFF.

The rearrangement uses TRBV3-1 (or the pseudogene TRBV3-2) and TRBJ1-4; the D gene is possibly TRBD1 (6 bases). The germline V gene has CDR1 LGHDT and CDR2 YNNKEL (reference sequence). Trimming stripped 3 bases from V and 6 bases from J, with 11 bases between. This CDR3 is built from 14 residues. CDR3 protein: CASSQGAPYEKLFF. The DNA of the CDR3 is TGTGCCAGCAGCCAGGGGGCGCCGTATGAAAAACTGTTTTTT.

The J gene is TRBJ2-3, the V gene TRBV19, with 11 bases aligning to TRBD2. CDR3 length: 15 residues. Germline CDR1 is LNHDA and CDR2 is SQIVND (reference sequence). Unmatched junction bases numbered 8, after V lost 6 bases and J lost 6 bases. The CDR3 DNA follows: TGTGCCAGTAGCTCACGACTAGCGGGATCGGATACGCAGTATTTT. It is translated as CASSSRLAGSDTQYF.

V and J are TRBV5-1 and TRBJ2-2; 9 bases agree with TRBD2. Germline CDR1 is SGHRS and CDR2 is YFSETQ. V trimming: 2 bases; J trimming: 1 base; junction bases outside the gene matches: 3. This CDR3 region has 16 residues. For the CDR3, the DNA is TGCGCCAGCAGCTTTAGCGGGGGAGTGAACACCGGGGAGCTGTTTTTT. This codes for CASSFSGGVNTGELFF.

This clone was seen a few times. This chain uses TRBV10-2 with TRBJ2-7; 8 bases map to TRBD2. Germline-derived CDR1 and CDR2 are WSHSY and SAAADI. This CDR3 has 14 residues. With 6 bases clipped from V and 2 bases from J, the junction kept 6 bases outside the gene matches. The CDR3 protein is CASRGLAQAYEQYF. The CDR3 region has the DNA TGCGCCAGCAGAGGACTAGCTCAAGCCTACGAGCAGTACTTC.

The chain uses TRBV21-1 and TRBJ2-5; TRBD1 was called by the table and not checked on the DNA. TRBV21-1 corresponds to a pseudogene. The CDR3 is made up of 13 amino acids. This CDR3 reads CASSRYRVLTQYF. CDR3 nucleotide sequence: TGTGCCAGCAGCAGGTACAGGGTTTTGACCCAGTACTTC.

In DNA form, the CDR3 reads TGTGCCAGTAGTCCGCAGGACAGGGATGGCTATGGCTACACCTTC. As protein: CASSPQDRDGYGYTF. The J gene is TRBJ1-2, the V gene TRBV19; TRBD1 matches 8 bases. The CDR3 totals 15 residues. V dropped 5 bases and J dropped 4; count of bases not matched to a gene: 9. From germline, CDR1 is LNHDA and CDR2 SQIVND (reference sequence).

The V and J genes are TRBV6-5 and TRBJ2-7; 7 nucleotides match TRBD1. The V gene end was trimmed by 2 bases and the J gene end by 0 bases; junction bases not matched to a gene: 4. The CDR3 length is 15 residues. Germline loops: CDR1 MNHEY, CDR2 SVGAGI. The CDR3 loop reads CASSYGTAHSYEQYF. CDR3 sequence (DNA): TGTGCCAGCAGTTACGGGACAGCTCACTCCTACGAGCAGTACTTC.

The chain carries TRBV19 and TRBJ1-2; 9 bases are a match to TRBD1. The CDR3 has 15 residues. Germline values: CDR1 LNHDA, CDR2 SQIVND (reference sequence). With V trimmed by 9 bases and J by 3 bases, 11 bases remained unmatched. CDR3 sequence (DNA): TGTGCCAGCTCCCCGGGACAGGGTAATGACTATGGCTACACCTTC. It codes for CASSPGQGNDYGYTF.

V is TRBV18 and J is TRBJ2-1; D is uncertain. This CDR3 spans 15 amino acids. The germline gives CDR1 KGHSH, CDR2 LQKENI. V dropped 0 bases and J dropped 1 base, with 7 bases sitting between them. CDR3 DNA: TGTGCCAGCTCACCACCGAGTAGTTCCTACAATGAGCAGTTCTTC. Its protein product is CASSPPSSSYNEQFF. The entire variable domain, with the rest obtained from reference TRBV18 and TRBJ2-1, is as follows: NAGVMQNPRHLVRRRGQEARLRCSPMKGHSHVYWYRQLPEEGLKFMVYLQKENIIDESGMPKERFSAEFPKEGPSILRIQQVVRGDSAAYFCASSPPSSSYNEQFFGPGTRLTVL.

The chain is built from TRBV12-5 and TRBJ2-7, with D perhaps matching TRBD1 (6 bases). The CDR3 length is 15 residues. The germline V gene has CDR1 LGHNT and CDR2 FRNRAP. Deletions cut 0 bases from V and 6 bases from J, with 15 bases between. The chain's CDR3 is CASGLVLRGTGEQYF. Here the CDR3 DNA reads TGTGCTAGTGGTTTGGTCCTAAGGGGGACGGGCGAGCAGTACTTC.

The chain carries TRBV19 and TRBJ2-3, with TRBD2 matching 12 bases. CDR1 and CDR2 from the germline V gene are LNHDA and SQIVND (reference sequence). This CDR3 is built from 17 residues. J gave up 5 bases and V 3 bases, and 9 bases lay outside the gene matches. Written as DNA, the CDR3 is TGTGCCAGTAGTATCGGCCTAGCGGGAGGGCCTAAAGATACGCAGTATTTT. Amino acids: CASSIGLAGGPKDTQYF. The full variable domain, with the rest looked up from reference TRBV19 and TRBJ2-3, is DGGITQSPKYLFRKEGQNVTLSCEQNLNHDAMYWYRQDPGQGLRLIYYSQIVNDFQKGDIAEGYSVSREKKESFPLTVTSAQKNPTAFYLCASSIGLAGGPKDTQYFGPGTRLTVL.

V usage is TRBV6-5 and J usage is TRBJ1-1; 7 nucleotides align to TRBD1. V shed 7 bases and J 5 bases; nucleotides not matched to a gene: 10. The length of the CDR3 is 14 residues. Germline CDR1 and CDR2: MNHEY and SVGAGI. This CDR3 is CASILEPGGTEAFF. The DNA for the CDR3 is TGTGCCAGCATTCTAGAACCAGGGGGAACTGAAGCTTTCTTT.

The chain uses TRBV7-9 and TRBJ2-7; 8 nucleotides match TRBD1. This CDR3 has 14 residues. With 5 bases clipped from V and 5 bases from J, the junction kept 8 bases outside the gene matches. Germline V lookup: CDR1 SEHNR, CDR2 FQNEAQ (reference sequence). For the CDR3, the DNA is TGTGCCAGCAGCCCCCATGGACAGGGTAACGAGCAGTACTTC. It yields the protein CASSPHGQGNEQYF.

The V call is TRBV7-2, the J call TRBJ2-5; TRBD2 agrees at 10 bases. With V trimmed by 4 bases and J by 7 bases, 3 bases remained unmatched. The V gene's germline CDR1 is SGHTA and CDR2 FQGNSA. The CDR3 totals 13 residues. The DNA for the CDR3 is TGTGCCAGCAGCTGGACTAGCGGCGGGACCCAGTACTTC. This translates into CASSWTSGGTQYF.

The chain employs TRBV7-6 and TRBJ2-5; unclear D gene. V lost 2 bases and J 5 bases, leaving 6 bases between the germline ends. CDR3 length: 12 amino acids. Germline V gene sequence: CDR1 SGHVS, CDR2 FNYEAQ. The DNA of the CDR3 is TGTGCCAGCAGCTTAAACTGGGAGACCCAGTACTTC. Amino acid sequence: CASSLNWETQYF. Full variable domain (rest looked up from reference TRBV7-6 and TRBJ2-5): GAGVSQSPRYKVTKRGQDVALRCDPISGHVSLYWYRQALGQGPEFLTYFNYEAQQDKSGLPNDRFSAERPEGSISTLTIQRTEQRDSAMYRCASSLNWETQYFGPGTRLLVL.

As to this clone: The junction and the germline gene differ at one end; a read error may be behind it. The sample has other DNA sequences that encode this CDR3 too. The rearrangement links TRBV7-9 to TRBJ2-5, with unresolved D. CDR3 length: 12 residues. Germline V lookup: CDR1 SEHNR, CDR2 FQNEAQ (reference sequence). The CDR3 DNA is TGCGCCAGCAGCTTAGCACGGGAGACCCAGTACTTC. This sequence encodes CASSLARETQYF.

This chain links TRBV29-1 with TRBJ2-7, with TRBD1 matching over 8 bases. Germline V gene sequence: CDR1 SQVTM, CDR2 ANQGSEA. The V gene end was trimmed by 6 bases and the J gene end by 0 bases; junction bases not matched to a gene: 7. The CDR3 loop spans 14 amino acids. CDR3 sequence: CSVWGTGISYEQYF. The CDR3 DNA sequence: TGCAGCGTGTGGGGGACAGGAATCTCCTACGAGCAGTACTTC.

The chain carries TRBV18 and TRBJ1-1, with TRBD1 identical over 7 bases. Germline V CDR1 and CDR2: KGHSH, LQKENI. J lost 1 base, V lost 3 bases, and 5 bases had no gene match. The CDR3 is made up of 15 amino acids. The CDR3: CASSPQGEGNTEAFF. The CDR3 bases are TGTGCCAGCTCACCCCAGGGGGAAGGGAACACTGAAGCTTTCTTT.